Listed below are T cell receptor beta chains from one sample, sequenced in a study of blood T cell repertoires in COVID-19. TCRdb's copy holds only in-frame clones and misses some; the assay was immunoSEQ multiplex PCR. The table shows over 150,000 clones, with around 90% occurring only once. The sample was peripheral blood. Receptors were obtained from a man aged 18 to 30 with acute or convalescent COVID-19. CDR3s include the opening cysteine and the closing phenylalanine or tryptophan. D genes are given only for firm matches.

>TRBV6-6|.|TRBJ1-2
CASTPVQHGYTF
TGTGCCAGCACCCCAGTTCAACATGGCTACACCTTC
>TRBV6-5|.|TRBJ1-1
CASRWGRDTEAFF
TGTGCCAGCAGGTGGGGGCGGGACACTGAAGCTTTCTTT
>TRBV27|TRBD2|TRBJ2-7
CASRTSGQTYEQYF
TGTGCCAGCAGGACTAGCGGACAGACCTACGAGCAGTACTTC
>TRBV27|.|TRBJ1-2
CASSLYREGYYGYTF
TGTGCCAGCAGTTTGTACAGGGAAGGGTACTATGGCTACACCTTC
>TRBV6-5|.|TRBJ1-5
CASSYSEDQPQHF
TGTGCCAGCAGTTACTCGGAGGATCAGCCCCAGCATTTT
>TRBV18|TRBD1|TRBJ1-6
CASSPNRDSNSPLHF
TGTGCCAGCTCTCCCAACCGGGACAGTAATTCACCCCTCCACTTT
>TRBV27|.|TRBJ1-3
CASSSGFGNTIYF
TGTGCCAGCAGTTCCGGTTTCGGAAACACCATATATTTT
>TRBV27|TRBD1|TRBJ1-2
CASSLRQGNYGYTF
TGTGCCAGCAGTTTGAGACAGGGCAACTATGGCTACACCTTC
>TRBV2|TRBD1|TRBJ1-2
CASSELGTGVNYGYTF
TGTGCCAGCAGTGAATTAGGGACAGGGGTTAACTATGGCTACACCTTC
>TRBV19|TRBD1|TRBJ1-4
CASSIYSRQGGTNEKLFF
TGTGCCAGTAGTATCTACTCTCGACAGGGGGGAACTAATGAAAAACTGTTTTTT
>TRBV5-1|TRBD2|TRBJ2-7
CASSLTSGSYEQYF
TGCGCCAGCAGCTTGACTAGCGGGAGTTACGAGCAGTACTTC
>TRBV12-5|TRBD1|TRBJ1-5
CASGLGQGATQPQHF
TGTGCTAGTGGTTTGGGTCAGGGGGCCACTCAGCCCCAGCATTTT
>TRBV30|TRBD1|TRBJ1-3
CAWGGTGPGNTIYF
TGTGCCTGGGGGGGGACAGGGCCTGGAAACACCATATATTTT
>TRBV5-1|.|TRBJ2-5
CASSLREQETQYF
TGCGCCAGCAGCTTGCGGGAACAAGAGACCCAGTACTTC
>TRBV19|.|TRBJ1-2
CASSPRTSNYGYTF
TGTGCCAGTAGCCCTAGGACAAGTAACTATGGCTACACCTTC
>TRBV5-6|.|TRBJ1-5
CASSSAAAYSNQPQHF
TGTGCCAGCAGCTCGGCGGCGGCTTATAGCAATCAGCCCCAGCATTTT
>TRBV10-1|.|TRBJ2-5
CASSESKTHGETQYF
TGCGCCAGCAGTGAGTCTAAGACTCACGGAGAGACCCAGTACTTC
>TRBV12-3/TRBV12-4|TRBD2|TRBJ2-7
CASRLAASYEQYF
TGTGCCAGCAGACTAGCGGCCTCCTACGAGCAGTACTTC
>TRBV30|.|TRBJ1-2
CAWSNTRGYGYTF
TGTGCCTGGAGTAATACCCGGGGCTATGGCTACACCTTC
>TRBV6-6|.|TRBJ2-6
CASRRSRSSGANVLTF
TGTGCCAGCAGACGGAGTCGAAGCTCTGGGGCCAACGTCCTGACTTTC
>TRBV2|TRBD1|TRBJ1-1
CASTGDRGTEAFF
TGTGCCAGCACAGGGGACAGGGGAACTGAAGCTTTCTTT
>TRBV5-4|.|TRBJ2-5
CASSLSPGVGETQYF
TGTGCCAGCAGCTTGTCCCCAGGGGTGGGAGAGACCCAGTACTTC
>TRBV30|.|TRBJ1-4
CAWRLTTATNEKLFF
TGTGCCTGGAGATTAACCACAGCAACTAATGAAAAACTGTTTTTT
>TRBV25-1|.|TRBJ2-4
CASSESRGSSAKNIQYF
TGTGCCAGCAGTGAATCTAGGGGGAGCTCAGCCAAAAACATTCAGTACTTC
>TRBV20-1|.|TRBJ2-7
CSASLLASEQYF
TGCAGTGCTAGTTTACTAGCATCCGAGCAGTACTTC
>TRBV10-2|.|TRBJ2-7
CASSEGAGIGLYEQYF
TGCGCCAGCAGTGAAGGGGCGGGGATAGGGCTCTACGAGCAGTACTTC
>TRBV24-1|.|TRBJ1-5
CATSDPGSSGGNQPQHF
TGTGCCACCAGTGATCCCGGGAGCTCGGGAGGCAATCAGCCCCAGCATTTT
>TRBV27|TRBD1|TRBJ2-7
CASSGLDRGRIEQYF
TGTGCCAGCAGTGGCCTGGACAGGGGGCGCATCGAGCAGTACTTC